The T cell receptor (beta chain) under discussion was sequenced for a study of blood T cell repertoires in COVID-19. Study details: COVID-19 samples, acute and convalescent, were from the United States, Italy and Spain. T cells, B-cell-depleted T cells, or PBMCs provided the cDNA or gDNA that served as material.

The table lists this clone with a few counts. The CDR3 spans 14 residues. The germline gives CDR1 SGHNT, CDR2 YYREEE (reference sequence). V lost 3 bases to trimming and J lost 7 bases, with 14 bases between them. In the original analysis: Amplification of reference gene primers was used by the study to estimate nucleated cell counts. Method: immunoSEQ multiplex PCR; TCRdb's copy keeps in-frame clones and lacks some. V and J calls and clone size are given by that table; D and trimming were obtained from the DNA. The sample shows roughly 46,000 clones, 80% to 90% of them seen only once. The chain recombines TRBV5-4 with TRBJ2-1, with D hard to call. The sample was peripheral blood. The receptor's source is a human donor in a cohort sampled during active COVID-19. CDR3 in DNA: TGTGCCAGCAGCTCGAGCGTGAACCCGAATGAGCAGTTCTTC. This encodes CASSSSVNPNEQFF.